The 18 T cell receptor beta chains listed next were all sequenced from one sample in a study of control samples from healthy donors and cancer patients. Here immunoSEQ multiplex PCR was the method, and the copy in TCRdb shows in-frame clones only, minus some. The sample holds roughly 98,000 clones, 85% to 95% seen once. The sequencing input was blood. The receptors originated from a man between 18 and 29 years old in good health.

The chain uses TRBV10-3 and TRBJ2-1; D uncertain. Trimming cost V 3 bases and J 9 bases, with 6 bases left between them. The germline V gene has CDR1 ENHRY and CDR2 SYGVKD. The length of the CDR3 is 11 residues. CDR3 amino acids: CAISEGGEQFF. As DNA, the CDR3 is TGTGCCATCAGTGAAGGCGGTGAGCAGTTCTTC.

This clone was seen just once. This rearrangement joins TRBV14 to TRBJ2-7, with 7 bases fitting TRBD2. Germline V gives CDR1 SGHDN, CDR2 FVKESK. The CDR3 loop spans 14 amino acids. Trimming took 0 bases from V and 3 from J; bases not matched to a gene: 2. DNA of the CDR3: TGTGCCAGCAGCCAAGAAGGGAGGGACTACGAGCAGTACTTC. It is translated as CASSQEGRDYEQYF.

This rearrangement joins TRBV27 to TRBJ1-1; no firm D call. Trimming took 4 bases from V and 6 from J, leaving 9 bases between them. Germline V gene sequence: CDR1 MNHEY, CDR2 SMNVEV (reference sequence). CDR3 size: 12 residues. The CDR3 region is CASSSGWAEAFF. DNA for the CDR3: TGTGCCAGCAGTTCCGGGTGGGCTGAAGCTTTCTTT.

The rearrangement uses TRBV7-8 and TRBJ1-1, with 8 nucleotides matching TRBD1. Germline V gives CDR1 SGHVS, CDR2 FQNEAQ. The junction had 10 bases not matched to a gene; V was cut back by 4 bases and J by 6 bases. The CDR3 is 15 amino acids. The CDR3 DNA reads TGTGCCAGCAGCTCAACCAGGGGGCTCGGGGCTGAAGCTTTCTTT. This codes for CASSSTRGLGAEAFF.

The J gene is TRBJ2-1, the V gene TRBV2; 7 nucleotides line up with TRBD2. This CDR3 contains 15 residues. Germline lookup yields CDR1 SNHLY and CDR2 FYNNEI. V dropped 4 bases and J dropped 1; count of bases not matched to a gene: 4. The CDR3 region is CASSGSGVSYNEQFF. The CDR3 coding sequence is TGTGCCAGCAGTGGCAGCGGGGTTTCCTACAATGAGCAGTTCTTC. Supplemented by reference TRBV2 and TRBJ2-1, the full variable domain reads EPEVTQTPSHQVTQMGQEVILRCVPISNHLYFYWYRQILGQKVEFLVSFYNNEISEKSEIFDDQFSVERPDGSNFTLKIRSTKLEDSAMYFCASSGSGVSYNEQFFGPGTRLTVL.

The chain is built from TRBV27 and TRBJ2-3, with D uncertain. In germline, CDR1 is MNHEY, CDR2 SMNVEV (reference sequence). This CDR3 spans 15 amino acids. V lost 2 bases and J lost 1, with 10 bases in between. The CDR3 region has the DNA TGTGCCAGCAGTTTAGGGAACCCTGGCACAGATACGCAGTATTTT. This encodes CASSLGNPGTDTQYF.

DNA of the CDR3: TGTGCCAGCAGCCAAAGACAGGGGCCGGGAGGGCAGTACTTC. It encodes CASSQRQGPGGQYF. The chain employs TRBV7-2 and TRBJ2-7; a weak D match, TRBD1 (8 bases). The germline V and J ends were trimmed by 5 bases and 9 bases, with 20 bases remaining between them. CDR1 and CDR2 (germline): SGHTA, FQGNSA. There are 14 residues in the CDR3.

This chain connects TRBV11-3 to TRBJ1-1; D not resolved. Trimming removed 2 bases from V and 2 bases from J, with 6 bases in between. This CDR3 has 13 amino acids. Germline lookup yields CDR1 SGHNT and CDR2 YENEEA. CDR3 amino acids: CASSLSGNTEAFF. The CDR3 DNA sequence: TGTGCCAGCAGCTTATCCGGAAACACTGAAGCTTTCTTT.

The CDR3 is CASSSPDGKRGAYEQYF. CDR3 coding DNA: TGTGCCAGCAGCTCCCCCGACGGTAAGCGGGGGGCCTACGAGCAGTACTTC. The rearrangement links TRBV5-4 to TRBJ2-7, with 9 bases matching TRBD2. Trimming cost V 3 bases and J 2 bases; bases outside gene matches: 12. Germline loops: CDR1 SGHNT, CDR2 YYREEE (reference sequence). The CDR3 is 17 amino acids.

This rearrangement joins TRBV6-1 to TRBJ1-1; 10 nucleotides align to TRBD1. This CDR3 has 16 residues. Trimming at V came to 4 bases and at J to 1 base, leaving 6 bases not matched to a gene. Germline V gene lookup returns CDR1 MNHNS and CDR2 SASEGT. This CDR3 is CASSVFGDRGNTEAFF. In DNA form, the CDR3 reads TGTGCCAGCAGTGTATTCGGGGACAGGGGGAACACTGAAGCTTTCTTT.

CDR3 amino acids: CASSARLADTYNEQFF. The CDR3 DNA sequence: TGCGCCAGCAGCGCCCGACTAGCGGATACCTACAATGAGCAGTTCTTC. This chain uses TRBV4-3 with TRBJ2-1; TRBD2 agrees at 9 bases. The ends lost 5 bases at V and 2 bases at J; junction bases unmatched: 7. Germline V gene lookup returns CDR1 LGHNA and CDR2 YSLEER. The CDR3 has 16 amino acids.

V and J are TRBV4-1 and TRBJ2-1; the D is unclear. Germline CDR1 and CDR2: MGHRA and YSYEKL. The CDR3 covers 15 residues. V lost 0 bases and J 9 bases, leaving 15 bases between the germline ends. The CDR3 DNA follows: TGCGCCAGCAGCCAAGAGACCCTCTTCCAGGTTGAGCAGTTCTTC. Translating it yields CASSQETLFQVEQFF.

The chain is built from TRBV9 and TRBJ2-5; D is unresolved. Germline loops: CDR1 SGDLS, CDR2 YYNGEE. V lost 3 bases to trimming and J lost 2 bases, with 8 bases between them. The CDR3 length is 13 residues. The CDR3 DNA sequence: TGTGCCAGCAGCGATTGGCGGCAAGAGACCCAGTACTTC. This gives the protein CASSDWRQETQYF.

The chain has TRBV4-1 and TRBJ2-1; 7 positions agree with TRBD1. The J segment lost 9 bases and the V segment lost 4 bases, leaving 6 bases of the junction unmatched. The CDR3 runs to 13 residues. From germline, CDR1 is MGHRA and CDR2 YSYEKL. The CDR3 is CASSLQGLGEQFF. CDR3 coding DNA: TGCGCCAGCAGCCTACAGGGGTTGGGTGAGCAGTTCTTC.

With regard to this clone: One end of the junction does not line up with germline, which may come from a read error. The chain carries TRBV12-3 or TRBV12-4 and TRBJ1-3, with 8 nucleotides matching TRBD1. The CDR3 sequence is 10 residues long. CDR3 nucleotide sequence: TGTGCCAGCAGTTGGGACAGGATGAAATTT. This encodes CASSWDRMKF.

This chain connects TRBV19 to TRBJ1-1, with D tentatively TRBD1 (6 bases). This CDR3 has 13 residues. Germline CDR1 is LNHDA and CDR2 is SQIVND (reference sequence). V was pared by 6 bases and J by 2 bases, with 10 bases between. CDR3 in amino acids: CASRQGQNTEAFF. The CDR3 DNA reads as TGTGCCAGTAGACAGGGACAAAACACTGAAGCTTTCTTT.

The chain is built from TRBV6-5 and TRBJ1-1; 7 bases agree with TRBD1. Trimming at V came to 0 bases and at J to 4 bases, leaving 8 bases not matched to a gene. Per the germline V gene, CDR1 is MNHEY and CDR2 is SVGAGI. CDR3 length: 16 amino acids. The chain's CDR3 is CASSYSAGGSGTEAFF. CDR3 DNA: TGTGCCAGCAGTTACTCGGCAGGGGGGTCGGGCACTGAAGCTTTCTTT.

The chain couples TRBV14 to TRBJ2-5, with D perhaps given as TRBD1 or TRBD2 (5 bases each). The CDR3 extends over 15 amino acids. V lost 0 bases and J lost 4, with 12 bases in between. Germline V gene data show CDR1 as SGHDN and CDR2 as FVKESK. CDR3 DNA: TGTGCCAGCAGCCAAGATCCAGGGACCCGAGAGACCCAGTACTTC. This codes for CASSQDPGTRETQYF.